These 13 T cell receptor beta chains came from one sample sequenced in a study of blood T cell repertoires in COVID-19. Repertoires were generated with immunoSEQ multiplex PCR, while TCRdb's copy carries only in-frame clones and drops some. Here the sample spans roughly 200,000 clones, 80% to 90% being singletons. Sequencing was performed on PBMCs or T cells enriched from blood (not recorded which). The receptors originated from a woman in her twenties or thirties who had been exposed to COVID-19.

The chain links TRBV19 to TRBJ1-6; D gene unclear. There are 14 residues in the CDR3. CDR1 and CDR2 from the germline V gene are LNHDA and SQIVND (reference sequence). Trimming removed 3 bases at V and 6 bases at J, with 9 bases between. The CDR3 here is CASSMGDRNSPLHF. The CDR3 nucleotides read TGTGCCAGTAGTATGGGCGACCGTAATTCACCCCTCCACTTT. The full variable domain, rest sourced from reference TRBV19 and TRBJ1-6, is DGGITQSPKYLFRKEGQNVTLSCEQNLNHDAMYWYRQDPGQGLRLIYYSQIVNDFQKGDIAEGYSVSREKKESFPLTVTSAQKNPTAFYLCASSMGDRNSPLHFGNGTRLTVT.

This clone turned up a few times. The J gene is TRBJ1-2, the V gene TRBV19; 8 bases match TRBD1. Looked up from germline, CDR1 is LNHDA and CDR2 is SQIVND (reference sequence). The CDR3 is made up of 14 amino acids. The V segment lost 4 bases and the J segment 4 bases; nucleotides outside the gene matches: 5. CDR3 amino acids: CASSTGGFSYGYTF. CDR3 nucleotide sequence: TGTGCCAGTAGTACAGGGGGCTTCAGCTATGGCTACACCTTC. Full variable domain (outside the CDR3, taken from reference TRBV19 and TRBJ1-2): DGGITQSPKYLFRKEGQNVTLSCEQNLNHDAMYWYRQDPGQGLRLIYYSQIVNDFQKGDIAEGYSVSREKKESFPLTVTSAQKNPTAFYLCASSTGGFSYGYTFGSGTRLTVV.

The chain carries TRBV5-1 and TRBJ1-3; D is unclear. CDR1 is SGHRS and CDR2 is YFSETQ in the germline V gene. The CDR3 runs to 16 residues. Trimming left V 0 bases short and J 1 base short, with 11 bases between. CDR3: CASSLVGTESGNTIYF. The CDR3 coding sequence is TGCGCCAGCAGCTTGGTGGGCACAGAGTCTGGAAACACCATATATTTT.

The chain recombines TRBV19 with TRBJ2-5; D is ambiguous. The CDR3 length is 13 residues. The V gene lost 1 base and the J gene lost 3 bases, with 6 bases spanning the gap. Germline-derived CDR1 and CDR2 are LNHDA and SQIVND (reference sequence). The CDR3 region is CASSIAHKETQYF. CDR3 nucleotide sequence: TGTGCCAGTAGTATAGCACACAAAGAGACCCAGTACTTC.

The chain joins TRBV19 to TRBJ2-7; TRBD1 agrees at 8 bases. The V gene's germline CDR1 is LNHDA and CDR2 SQIVND (reference sequence). V gave up 3 bases and J gave up 6 bases; unmatched junction bases: 10. This CDR3 region has 15 residues. The CDR3 spells CASSMGDRSLGEQYF. For the CDR3, the DNA is TGTGCCAGTAGTATGGGGGACAGGTCCCTCGGCGAGCAGTACTTC. The full variable domain, in which reference TRBV19 and TRBJ2-7 provide the parts outside the CDR3, is DGGITQSPKYLFRKEGQNVTLSCEQNLNHDAMYWYRQDPGQGLRLIYYSQIVNDFQKGDIAEGYSVSREKKESFPLTVTSAQKNPTAFYLCASSMGDRSLGEQYFGPGTRLTVT.

This clone was observed once. The CDR3 DNA reads as TGTGCCATCGGCCCGGGACAGAACTATGGCTACACCTTC. Translation: CAIGPGQNYGYTF. This chain uses TRBV10-3 with TRBJ1-2; 7 bases are shared with TRBD1. V gave up 8 bases and J gave up 2 bases; unmatched junction bases: 5. The CDR3 is 13 residues long. Per the germline V gene, CDR1 is ENHRY and CDR2 is SYGVKD.

The chain couples TRBV6-1 to TRBJ1-2; TRBD1 is a possible D gene (5 bases). CDR1 MNHNS and CDR2 SASEGT come from the germline V gene. V lost 0 bases and J 0 bases, leaving 8 bases between the germline ends. This CDR3 has 15 residues. In DNA, the CDR3 is TGTGCCAGCAGTGAAGCTTCAGGGCCTAACTATGGCTACACCTTC. It specifies CASSEASGPNYGYTF.

The chain couples TRBV7-6 to TRBJ1-5; D is uncertain. The germline gives CDR1 SGHVS, CDR2 FNYEAQ. The V end was cut by 5 bases, the J end by 7 bases, with 6 bases between. CDR3 length equals 11 residues. The chain's CDR3 is CASSRGQPQHF. The CDR3 DNA sequence: TGTGCCAGCAGCCGCGGGCAGCCCCAGCATTTT.

This chain links TRBV24-1 with TRBJ2-1, with D possibly being TRBD1 (6 bases). Trimming removed 1 base at V and 4 bases at J, with 7 bases between. Looked up from germline, CDR1 is KGHDR and CDR2 is SFDVKD. The CDR3 has 14 amino acids. The CDR3 DNA follows: TGTGCCACCAGTGATTTAACAGGGTACAATGAGCAGTTCTTC. Translation: CATSDLTGYNEQFF.

The gene calls are TRBV18 and TRBJ1-1; a weak D match, TRBD1 (6 bases). The CDR3 is 14 amino acids. The V end was cut by 6 bases, the J end by 1 base, with 12 bases between. Per germline, CDR1 KGHSH and CDR2 LQKENI. CDR3 in DNA: TGTGCCAGCTCCGGACAGACACGGAACACTGAAGCTTTCTTT. It translates to CASSGQTRNTEAFF. Full variable domain (rest looked up from reference TRBV18 and TRBJ1-1): NAGVMQNPRHLVRRRGQEARLRCSPMKGHSHVYWYRQLPEEGLKFMVYLQKENIIDESGMPKERFSAEFPKEGPSILRIQQVVRGDSAAYFCASSGQTRNTEAFFGQGTRLTVV.

The chain links TRBV5-1 to TRBJ1-2; a weak D match, TRBD1 (5 bases). The ends were cut back, 4 bases at V and 0 bases at J, with 16 bases in the middle. The CDR3 consists of 16 residues. Germline loops: CDR1 SGHRS, CDR2 YFSETQ. The chain's CDR3 is CASSPRTDSSNYGYTF. CDR3 DNA: TGCGCCAGCAGCCCTAGAACCGACAGTTCTAACTATGGCTACACCTTC.

The chain combines TRBV15 with TRBJ2-2; 10 nucleotides agree with TRBD2. From germline, CDR1 is LNHNV and CDR2 YYDKDF (reference sequence). The CDR3 length is 17 residues. V shed 0 bases and J 7 bases; nucleotides not matched to a gene: 8. Written as DNA, the CDR3 is TGTGCCACCAGCAGAGACCGAGGGACTAGCGTAAACGGGGAGCTGTTTTTT. Its translation: CATSRDRGTSVNGELFF.

This clone was counted only a few times. This chain uses TRBV19 with TRBJ2-1; weak D call: TRBD2 (6 bases). The CDR3 covers 13 residues. Trimming left V 6 bases short and J 5 bases short, with 11 bases between. The germline CDR1 and CDR2 sequences are LNHDA and SQIVND (reference sequence). The CDR3 sequence: CASSRDSHNEQFF. In DNA form, the CDR3 reads TGTGCCAGTAGCCGGGACTCTCACAATGAGCAGTTCTTC.